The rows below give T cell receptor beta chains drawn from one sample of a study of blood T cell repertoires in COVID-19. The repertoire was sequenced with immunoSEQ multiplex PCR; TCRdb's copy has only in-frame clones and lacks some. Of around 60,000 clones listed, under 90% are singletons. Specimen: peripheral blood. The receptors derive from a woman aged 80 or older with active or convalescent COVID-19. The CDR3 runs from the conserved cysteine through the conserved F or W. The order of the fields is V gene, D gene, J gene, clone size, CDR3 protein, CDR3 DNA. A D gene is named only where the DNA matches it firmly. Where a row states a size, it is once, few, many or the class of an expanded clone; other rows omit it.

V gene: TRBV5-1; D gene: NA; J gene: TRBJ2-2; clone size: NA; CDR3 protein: CASSLGGRNTGELFF; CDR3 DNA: TGCGCCAGCAGCTTGGGGGGGCGGAACACCGGGGAGCTGTTTTTT
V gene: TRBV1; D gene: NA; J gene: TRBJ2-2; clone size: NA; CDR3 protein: CTSSQPDLGTSGGHGELFF; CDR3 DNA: TGCACCAGCAGCCAACCCGATTTGGGGACTAGCGGGGGTCACGGGGAGCTGTTTTTT
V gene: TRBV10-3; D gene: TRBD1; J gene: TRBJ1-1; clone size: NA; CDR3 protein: CAISEWDRGGTEAFF; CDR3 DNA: TGTGCCATCAGTGAGTGGGACAGGGGAGGGACTGAAGCTTTCTTT
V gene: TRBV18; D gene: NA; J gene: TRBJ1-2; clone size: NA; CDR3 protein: CASSPDKYGYTF; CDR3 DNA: TGTGCCAGCTCACCGGACAAGTATGGCTACACCTTC
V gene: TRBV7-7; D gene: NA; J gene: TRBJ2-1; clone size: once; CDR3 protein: CASSGPGNEQFF; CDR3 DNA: TGTGCCAGCAGTGGCCCAGGCAATGAGCAGTTCTTC
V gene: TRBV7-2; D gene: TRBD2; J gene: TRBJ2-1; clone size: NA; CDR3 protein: CASSASGGALPYNEQFF; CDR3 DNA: TGTGCCAGCAGCGCTAGCGGGGGGGCGCTCCCCTACAATGAGCAGTTCTTC
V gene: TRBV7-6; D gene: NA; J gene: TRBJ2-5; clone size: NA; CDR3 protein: CASSLVGGSETQYF; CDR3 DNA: TGTGCCAGCAGCTTAGTGGGGGGATCAGAGACCCAGTACTTC
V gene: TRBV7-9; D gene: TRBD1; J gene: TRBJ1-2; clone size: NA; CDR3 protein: CASIDRVENYGYTF; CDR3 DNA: TGTGCCAGCATCGACAGGGTGGAAAACTATGGCTACACCTTC
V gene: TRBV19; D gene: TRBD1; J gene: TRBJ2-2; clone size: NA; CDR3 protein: CASSIDRANTGELFF; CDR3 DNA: TGTGCCAGTAGTATTGACAGGGCGAACACCGGGGAGCTGTTTTTT
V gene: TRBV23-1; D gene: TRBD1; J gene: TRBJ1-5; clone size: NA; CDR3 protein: CASSQSRATGSNQPQHF; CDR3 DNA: TGCGCCAGCAGTCAATCAAGGGCGACAGGGAGCAATCAGCCCCAGCATTTT
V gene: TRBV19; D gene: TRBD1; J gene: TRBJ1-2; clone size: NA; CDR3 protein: CASSTPGQGTYGYTF; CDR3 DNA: TGTGCCAGTAGTACTCCGGGACAGGGGACCTATGGCTACACCTTC
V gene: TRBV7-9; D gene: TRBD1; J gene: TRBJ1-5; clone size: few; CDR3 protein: CASSLATGGSNQPQHF; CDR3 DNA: TGTGCCAGCAGCTTAGCAACAGGGGGCAGCAATCAGCCCCAGCATTTT
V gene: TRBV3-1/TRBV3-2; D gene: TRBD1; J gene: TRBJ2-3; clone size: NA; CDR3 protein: CASRTGGTGVTDTQYF; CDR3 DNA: TGTGCCAGCAGGACTGGGGGGACAGGCGTAACAGATACGCAGTATTTT
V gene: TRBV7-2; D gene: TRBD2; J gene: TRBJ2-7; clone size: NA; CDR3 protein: CASSLGMRGASYEQYF; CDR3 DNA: TGTGCCAGCAGCTTAGGGATGCGGGGGGCTAGCTACGAGCAGTACTTC
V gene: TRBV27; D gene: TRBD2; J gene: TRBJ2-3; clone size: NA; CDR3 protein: CASSWSLAGGADTQYF; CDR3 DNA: TGTGCCAGCAGTTGGTCCCTAGCGGGGGGTGCTGATACGCAGTATTTT
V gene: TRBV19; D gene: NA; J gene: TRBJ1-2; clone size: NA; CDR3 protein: CASSQKTETGYTF; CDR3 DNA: TGTGCCAGTAGTCAAAAGACAGAGACTGGCTACACCTTC
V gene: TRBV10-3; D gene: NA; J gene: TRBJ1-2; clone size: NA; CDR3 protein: CAISDYLTGSYGYTF; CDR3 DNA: TGTGCCATCAGTGATTACTTGACAGGCTCCTATGGCTACACCTTC
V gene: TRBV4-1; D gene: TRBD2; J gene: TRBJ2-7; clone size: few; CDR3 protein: CASSQGGGYEQYF; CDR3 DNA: TGCGCCAGCAGCCAAGGGGGGGGTTACGAGCAGTACTTC
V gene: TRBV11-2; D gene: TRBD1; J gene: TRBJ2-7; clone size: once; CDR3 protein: CASSLGQGTEQYF; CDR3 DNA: TGTGCCAGCAGCCTGGGACAGGGGACCGAGCAGTACTTC
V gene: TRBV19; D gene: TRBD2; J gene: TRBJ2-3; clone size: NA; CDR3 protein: CASSRTRGAEGTDTQYF; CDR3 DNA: TGTGCCAGTAGCCGAACGCGGGGGGCCGAGGGAACAGATACGCAGTATTTT
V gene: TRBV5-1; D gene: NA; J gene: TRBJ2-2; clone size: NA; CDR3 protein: CASSSIVTGELFF; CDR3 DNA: TGCGCCAGCAGCTCCATAGTCACCGGGGAGCTGTTTTTT
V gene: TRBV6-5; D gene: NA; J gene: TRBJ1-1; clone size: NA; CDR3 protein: CASSRYTEAFF; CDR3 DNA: TGTGCCAGCAGCCGGTACACTGAAGCTTTCTTT
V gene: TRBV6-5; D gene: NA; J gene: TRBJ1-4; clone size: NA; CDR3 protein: CASSRTAVNEKLFF; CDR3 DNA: TGTGCCAGCAGCAGGACAGCAGTTAATGAAAAACTGTTTTTT
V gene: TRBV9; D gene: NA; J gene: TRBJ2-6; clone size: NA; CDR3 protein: CASTIGGAGANVLTF; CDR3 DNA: TGTGCCAGCACCATAGGCGGGGCTGGGGCCAACGTCCTGACTTTC
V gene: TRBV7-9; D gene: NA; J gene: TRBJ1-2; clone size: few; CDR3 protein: CASSLVSYGYTF; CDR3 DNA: TGTGCCAGCAGCTTAGTTTCGTATGGCTACACCTTC
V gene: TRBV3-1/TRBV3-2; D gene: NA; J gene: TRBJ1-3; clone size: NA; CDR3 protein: CASSQRQTGNTIYF; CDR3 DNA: TGTGCCAGCAGCCAAAGACAGACTGGAAACACCATATATTTT
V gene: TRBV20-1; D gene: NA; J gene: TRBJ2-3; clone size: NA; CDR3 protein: CSASSYEGDSPGDTQYF; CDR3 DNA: TGCAGTGCTAGTTCCTATGAGGGCGACTCCCCGGGGGATACGCAGTATTTT
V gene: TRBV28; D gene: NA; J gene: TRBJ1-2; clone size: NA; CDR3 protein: CASSFGSYGYTF; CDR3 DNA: TGTGCCAGCAGTTTTGGGAGCTATGGCTACACCTTC
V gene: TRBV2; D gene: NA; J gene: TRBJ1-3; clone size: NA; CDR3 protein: CASSGGLPSGNTIYF; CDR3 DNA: TGTGCCAGCAGCGGGGGACTCCCCTCTGGAAACACCATATATTTT
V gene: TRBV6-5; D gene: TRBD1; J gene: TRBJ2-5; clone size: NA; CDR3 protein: CASSYGGTGGETQYF; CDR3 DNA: TGTGCCAGCAGTTACGGGGGGACAGGGGGAGAGACCCAGTACTTC
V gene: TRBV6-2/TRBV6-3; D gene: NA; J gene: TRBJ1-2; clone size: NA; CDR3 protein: CASSFDGGYGYTF; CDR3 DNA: TGTGCCAGCAGTTTTGACGGAGGCTATGGCTACACCTTC
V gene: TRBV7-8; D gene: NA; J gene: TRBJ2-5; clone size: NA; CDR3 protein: CASRYEAYQQETQYF; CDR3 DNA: TGTGCCAGCAGATACGAGGCCTACCAGCAAGAGACCCAGTACTTC
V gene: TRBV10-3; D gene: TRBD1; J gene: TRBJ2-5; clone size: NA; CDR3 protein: CAISESQGVQETQYF; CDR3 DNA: TGTGCCATCAGTGAGTCCCAGGGGGTACAAGAGACCCAGTACTTC
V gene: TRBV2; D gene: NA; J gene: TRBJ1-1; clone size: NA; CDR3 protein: CASSGGSGNTEAFF; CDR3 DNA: TGTGCCAGCAGTGGTGGGAGCGGGAACACTGAAGCTTTCTTT
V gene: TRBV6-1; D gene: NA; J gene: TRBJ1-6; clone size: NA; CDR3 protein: CASSEDQAISYLHF; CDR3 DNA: TGTGCCAGCAGTGAAGATCAGGCCATTTCATACCTCCACTTT
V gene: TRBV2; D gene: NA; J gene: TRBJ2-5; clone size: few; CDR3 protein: CASSARGETQYF; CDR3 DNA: TGTGCCAGCAGCGCTAGGGGGGAGACCCAGTACTTC
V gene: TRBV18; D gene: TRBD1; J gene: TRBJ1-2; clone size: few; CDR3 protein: CASSLLRTGDANYGYTF; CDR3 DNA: TGTGCCAGCTCTCTCCTCCGGACAGGGGACGCTAACTATGGCTACACCTTC
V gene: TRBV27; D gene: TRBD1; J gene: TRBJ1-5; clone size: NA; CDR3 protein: CASSPTGGWGNQPQHF; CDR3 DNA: TGTGCCAGCAGTCCCACAGGGGGCTGGGGCAATCAGCCCCAGCATTTT
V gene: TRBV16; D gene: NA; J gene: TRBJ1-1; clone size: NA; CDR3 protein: CASSQQAFDTEAFF; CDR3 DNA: TGTGCCAGCAGCCAGCAGGCGTTTGACACTGAAGCTTTCTTT
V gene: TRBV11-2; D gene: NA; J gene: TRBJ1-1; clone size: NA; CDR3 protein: CASSPRAGVGTEAFF; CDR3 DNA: TGTGCCAGCAGCCCCAGGGCTGGGGTCGGGACTGAAGCTTTCTTT
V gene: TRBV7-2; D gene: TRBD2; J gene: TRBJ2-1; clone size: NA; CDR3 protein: CASSALAGVANEQFF; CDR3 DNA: TGTGCCAGCAGCGCCCTAGCGGGGGTAGCCAATGAGCAGTTCTTC
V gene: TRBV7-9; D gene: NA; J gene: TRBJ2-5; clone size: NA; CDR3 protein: CATSADLRPTQYF; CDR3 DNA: TGTGCCACCTCTGCGGACTTACGTCCGACCCAGTACTTC
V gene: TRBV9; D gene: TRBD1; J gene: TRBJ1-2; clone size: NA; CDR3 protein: CASSPSTGQDSNGYTF; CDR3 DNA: TGTGCCAGCAGCCCTTCGACAGGGCAGGATTCAAATGGCTACACCTTC
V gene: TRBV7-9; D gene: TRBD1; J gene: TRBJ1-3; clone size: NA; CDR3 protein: CASSPDGTGSGNTIYF; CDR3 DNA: TGTGCCAGCAGCCCCGATGGGACAGGTTCTGGAAACACCATATATTTT
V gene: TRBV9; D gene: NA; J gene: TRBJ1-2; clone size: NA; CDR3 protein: CASSVDATAVYGYTF; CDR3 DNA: TGTGCCAGCAGCGTAGATGCGACAGCAGTCTATGGCTACACCTTC
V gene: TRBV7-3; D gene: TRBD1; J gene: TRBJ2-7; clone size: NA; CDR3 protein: CASSPGGTGDYEQYF; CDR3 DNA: TGTGCCAGCAGCCCAGGAGGGACAGGGGACTACGAGCAGTACTTC
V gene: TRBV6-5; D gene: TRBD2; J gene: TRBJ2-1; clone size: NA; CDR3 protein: CASSYSKQRGNNEQFF; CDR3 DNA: TGTGCCAGCAGTTATAGCAAGCAGCGGGGTAACAATGAGCAGTTCTTC
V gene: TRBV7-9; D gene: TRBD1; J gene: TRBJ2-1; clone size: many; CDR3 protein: CASSLGQGSYNEQFF; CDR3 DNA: TGTGCCAGCAGCTTAGGACAGGGCTCCTACAATGAGCAGTTCTTC
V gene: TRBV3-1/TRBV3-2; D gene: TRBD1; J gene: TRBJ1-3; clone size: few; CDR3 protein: CASSRTGTVSGNTIYF; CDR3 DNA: TGTGCCAGCAGCCGGACCGGGACAGTCTCTGGAAACACCATATATTTT
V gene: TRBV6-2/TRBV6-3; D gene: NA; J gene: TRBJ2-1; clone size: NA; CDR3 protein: CASSRDKSSYNEQFF; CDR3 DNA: TGTGCCAGCAGCCGGGACAAAAGCTCCTACAATGAGCAGTTCTTC
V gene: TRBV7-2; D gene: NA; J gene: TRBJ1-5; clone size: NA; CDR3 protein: CASSLGTNQPQHF; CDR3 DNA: TGTGCCAGCAGCTTAGGGACAAATCAGCCCCAGCATTTT
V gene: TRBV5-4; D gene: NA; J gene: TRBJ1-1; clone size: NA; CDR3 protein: CASSQGQAQAFF; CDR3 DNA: TGTGCCAGCAGCCAAGGCCAGGCCCAGGCTTTCTTT
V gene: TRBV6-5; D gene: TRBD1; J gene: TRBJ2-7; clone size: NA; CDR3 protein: CASLRQGANEQYF; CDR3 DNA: TGTGCCAGCCTAAGGCAGGGGGCCAACGAGCAGTACTTC
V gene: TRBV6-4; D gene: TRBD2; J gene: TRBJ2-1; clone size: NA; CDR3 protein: CASSEGLRGGNEQFF; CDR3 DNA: TGTGCCAGCAGTGAGGGTTTGCGGGGGGGGAATGAGCAGTTCTTC
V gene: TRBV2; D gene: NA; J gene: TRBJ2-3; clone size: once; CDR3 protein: CASSRDNYTQYF; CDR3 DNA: TGTGCCAGCAGTCGGGACAACTATACGCAGTATTTT
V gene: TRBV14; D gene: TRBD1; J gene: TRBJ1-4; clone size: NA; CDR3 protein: CASSPRTGTNEKLFF; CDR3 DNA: TGTGCCAGCAGCCCCAGGACAGGAACTAATGAAAAACTGTTTTTT
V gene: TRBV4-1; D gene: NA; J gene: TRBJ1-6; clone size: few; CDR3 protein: CASSREPGLSDSPLHF; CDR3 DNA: TGCGCCAGCAGCCGAGAACCAGGGCTTTCGGATTCACCCCTCCACTTT
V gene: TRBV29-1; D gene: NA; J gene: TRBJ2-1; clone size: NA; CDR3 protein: CSVDFGAGEQFF; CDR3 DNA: TGCAGCGTTGACTTCGGGGCGGGGGAGCAGTTCTTC
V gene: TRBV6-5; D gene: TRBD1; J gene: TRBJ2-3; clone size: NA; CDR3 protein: CASSYGQGGTDTQYF; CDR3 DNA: TGTGCCAGCAGTTACGGGCAGGGGGGCACAGATACGCAGTATTTT
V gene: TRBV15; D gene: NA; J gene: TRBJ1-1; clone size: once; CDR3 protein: CATSRDEGIGTEAFF; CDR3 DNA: TGTGCCACCAGCAGAGATGAGGGCATCGGCACTGAAGCTTTCTTT